This TCR beta chain was captured in a study of cytomegalovirus exposure and HLA in healthy donors. Study overall: About 85 million unique TCRs from HLA-typed donors were held in an early release of data.

Details on this clone: Antigen specificity is unknown.

Study outcomes and limitations: Immune exposure was documented only through CMV serostatus. Later analysis found that TCR beta chains associated with HLA were more clonally expanded than other, equally common chains.

The PCR made use of 60 Vbeta and 13 Jbeta primers. Profiling relied on immunoSEQ multiplex PCR, and the TCRdb table lists in-frame clones only, not all of them. The table shows around 40,000 clones, with about 78% occurring only once. V lost 2 bases and J lost 4, with 12 bases in between. CDR1 SGHNT and CDR2 YENEEA come from the germline V gene. CDR3 length: 14 amino acids. Sequences were obtained from PBMCs. The genes are TRBV11-3 and TRBJ2-7; tentatively, D is TRBD2 (6 bases). The TCR was taken from a woman in her twenties or thirties in good health and CMV-seronegative. The CDR3 protein is CASSLNGGPYEQYF. Here the CDR3 DNA reads TGTGCCAGCAGCTTAAACGGGGGACCGTACGAGCAGTACTTC.